This T cell receptor beta chain is drawn from a study of post-analysis software for immune sequencing data. This clonotype was found a few times. Unique molecular identifiers tagged the TCR beta cDNA libraries. TCRdb re-derived calls from the PCR reads in MiXCR, one entry per CDR3 protein. This table holds approximately 660,000 distinct CDR3 sequences, roughly three fifths found once. This receptor was obtained from a girl aged 2-9 years with multiple sclerosis. Material for sequencing was blood.

Written as DNA, the CDR3 is TGTGCCATCAGTGAGTCCAATAGCGGTACCTACGAGCAGTACTTC. It encodes CAISESNSGTYEQYF. The rearrangement joins TRBV10-3 to TRBJ2-7, with D perhaps TRBD2 (6 bases). Germline loops: CDR1 ENHRY, CDR2 SYGVKD. This CDR3 is built from 15 residues. Trimming cost V 0 bases and J 2 bases, with 11 bases left between them.